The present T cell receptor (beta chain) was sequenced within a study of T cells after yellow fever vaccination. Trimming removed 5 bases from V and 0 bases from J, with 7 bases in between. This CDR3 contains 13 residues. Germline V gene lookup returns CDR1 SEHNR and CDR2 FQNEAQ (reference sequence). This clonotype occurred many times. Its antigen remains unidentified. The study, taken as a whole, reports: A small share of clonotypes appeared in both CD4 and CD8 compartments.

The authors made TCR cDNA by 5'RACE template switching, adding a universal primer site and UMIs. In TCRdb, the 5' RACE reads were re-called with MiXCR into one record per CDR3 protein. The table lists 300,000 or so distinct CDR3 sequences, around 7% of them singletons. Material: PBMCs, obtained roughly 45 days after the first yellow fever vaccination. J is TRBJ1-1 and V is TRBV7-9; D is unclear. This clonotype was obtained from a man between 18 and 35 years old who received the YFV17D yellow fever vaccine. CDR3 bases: TGTGCCAGCAGCCCGGCCCTGAACACTGAAGCTTTCTTT. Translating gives CASSPALNTEAFF. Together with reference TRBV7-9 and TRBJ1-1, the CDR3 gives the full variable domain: DTGVSQNPRHKITKRGQNVTFRCDPISEHNRLYWYRQTLGQGPEFLTYFQNEAQLEKSRLLSDRFSAERPKGSFSTLEIQRTEQGDSAMYLCASSPALNTEAFFGQGTRLTVV.